This T cell receptor (beta chain) is drawn from a study of blood T cells in healthy people across ages. Trimming shortened V by 1 base and J by 2 bases, and 6 bases separated the two germline ends. Germline V gene lookup returns CDR1 LGHDT and CDR2 YNNKEL (reference sequence). The CDR3 loop spans 13 amino acids. With a J-beta primer mix and a sample-barcoded 5' primer, a second PCR ran 7 to 11 cycles. Each sample provided no less than 2.5 million CDR3-containing paired-end reads. MiXCR was run by TCRdb on the 5' RACE reads, yielding one entry per CDR3 protein. This table has about 1.5 million distinct CDR3 sequences, 40% to 45% appearing once. Study results and caveats: Naive T cell percentage showed a strong correlation with the diversity of TCR beta.

This clonotype was detected a few times. The antigen remains unidentified. The specimen was blood. This TCR derives from a woman aged 18-30 years in good health. The rearrangement joins TRBV3-1 to TRBJ2-7; D not resolved. The CDR3 is CASSQGRPYEQYF. The CDR3, as DNA: TGTGCCAGCAGCCAAGGACGCCCCTACGAGCAGTACTTC.